The TCR beta chain under discussion was sequenced for a study of OX40 agonist ivuxolimab in advanced cancers. Background on the study: The group had a mean age of about 65 years, ranged from roughly 20 to 79, and was less than 85% male. Whole-study results and caveats: Near-lowest levels of clonal expansion characterized partial responders at 0.1-3.0 mg/kg.

In this sample, this clone turned up once. Its specificity is unknown. This CDR3 spans 14 amino acids. J lost 4 bases, V lost 6 bases, and 6 bases had no gene match. Germline CDR1 is SNHLY and CDR2 is FYNNEI. The method was immunoSEQ multiplex PCR; TCRdb's version includes in-frame clones alone and lacks a portion of them. The table shows tens of thousands of clones, with 89% occurring only once. The clonotype comes from an adult with an advanced solid tumor such as melanoma, head and neck, liver or kidney cancer. This specimen was CD4+ or CD8+ T cells sorted from blood, taken in a trial of the OX40 agonist ivuxolimab. The V call is TRBV2, the J call TRBJ1-2; 9 bases map to TRBD1. The CDR3 spells CASRVQGAAYGYTF. The CDR3 region has the DNA TGTGCCAGCAGAGTACAGGGGGCTGCCTATGGCTACACCTTC.